A selection of T cell receptor beta chains follows, all from one sample in a study of cytomegalovirus exposure and HLA in healthy donors. Libraries were prepared by immunoSEQ multiplex PCR; TCRdb keeps only in-frame clonotypes and omits some of them. The sample shows over 120,000 clones, and 0.8% to 1% sits with its ten largest clones. The sequenced sample consisted of PBMCs. Source of these receptors: a male donor in good health and CMV-seronegative. CDR3s include the opening cysteine and the closing phenylalanine or tryptophan. A D gene is named only where the DNA matches it firmly.

j_gene	d_gene	v_gene	CDR3aa	CDR3nt
TRBJ2-7	TRBD1	TRBV11-2	CASSYRTGTYEQYF	TGTGCCAGCAGCTATCGGACAGGGACCTACGAGCAGTACTTC
TRBJ1-2	.	TRBV7-9	CASSGRGEGYTF	TGTGCCAGCAGCGGGAGGGGCGAAGGCTACACCTTC
TRBJ2-2	.	TRBV27	CASSSPSGGPVGELFF	TGTGCCAGCAGTTCCCCCAGTGGCGGGCCGGTCGGGGAGCTGTTTTTT
TRBJ1-1	.	TRBV7-9	CASSSSMNTEAFF	TGTGCCAGCAGCTCGAGCATGAACACTGAAGCTTTCTTT
TRBJ2-7	TRBD2	TRBV27	CASSFLSGRDGEQYF	TGTGCCAGCAGTTTTCTCAGCGGGAGGGACGGCGAGCAGTACTTC
TRBJ2-7	.	TRBV9	CASSVGAGPGSYEQYF	TGTGCCAGCAGCGTAGGCGCAGGGCCGGGCTCCTACGAGCAGTACTTC
TRBJ2-2	TRBD1	TRBV6-5	CASTGGLTGELFF	TGTGCCAGCACAGGGGGTTTAACCGGGGAGCTGTTTTTT
TRBJ2-7	TRBD2	TRBV6-5	CASSPVAGSYEQYF	TGTGCCAGCAGTCCCGTAGCGGGATCCTACGAGCAGTACTTC
TRBJ2-3	.	TRBV5-1	CASSPIAVTDTDTQYF	TGCGCCAGCAGCCCAATAGCGGTAACCGACACAGATACGCAGTATTTT
TRBJ2-4	TRBD1	TRBV29-1	CSVDPTGQNIQYF	TGCAGCGTTGACCCGACAGGGCAAAACATTCAGTACTTC
TRBJ1-6	.	TRBV30	CAWMQGRASFSPLHF	TGTGCCTGGATGCAGGGAAGGGCCTCGTTTTCACCCCTCCACTTT
TRBJ2-5	.	TRBV19	CASSAQALGETQYF	TGTGCCAGTAGTGCCCAGGCATTGGGAGAGACCCAGTACTTC
TRBJ2-7	TRBD1	TRBV5-1	CASSPDRGGREQYF	TGCGCCAGCAGCCCGGACAGGGGAGGTCGCGAGCAGTACTTC
TRBJ2-6	.	TRBV6-1	CASKDSSSGANVLTF	TGTGCCAGCAAGGACTCTAGCTCTGGGGCCAACGTCCTGACTTTC
TRBJ2-7	TRBD1	TRBV5-8	CASGQGYNEQYF	TGTGCCAGCGGACAGGGGTACAACGAGCAGTACTTC
TRBJ2-1	.	TRBV4-2	CASSQSFSNEQFF	TGTGCCAGCAGCCAATCTTTTAGCAATGAGCAGTTCTTC
TRBJ2-1	.	TRBV30	CALAASYNEQFF	TGTGCCTTAGCGGCCTCCTACAATGAGCAGTTCTTC
TRBJ2-5	.	TRBV4-2	CASSRVRGETQYF	TGTGCCAGCAGCCGGGTCAGGGGCGAGACCCAGTACTTC
TRBJ2-7	TRBD1	TRBV7-9	CASSGQGATTSYEQYF	TGTGCCAGCAGCGGTCAGGGGGCCACCACTTCCTACGAGCAGTACTTC
TRBJ2-2	.	TRBV7-9	CASSSLVAGELFF	TGTGCCAGCAGCTCACTAGTGGCCGGGGAGCTGTTTTTT
TRBJ1-1	TRBD1	TRBV9	CASSETAPGGTEAFF	TGTGCCAGCAGCGAGACAGCCCCAGGGGGCACTGAAGCTTTCTTT
TRBJ2-4	.	TRBV28	CASRSTQENIQYF	TGTGCCAGCAGGTCTACTCAGGAAAACATTCAGTACTTC
TRBJ1-2	.	TRBV5-6	CASSQPDEGGGYTF	TGTGCCAGCAGCCAGCCGGACGAGGGAGGGGGCTACACCTTC
TRBJ2-3	.	TRBV30	CAWSVAGTDTQYF	TGTGCCTGGAGTGTAGCCGGCACAGATACGCAGTATTTT
TRBJ1-2	.	TRBV6-5	CASSYQGGRYGYTF	TGTGCCAGCAGTTACCAGGGAGGAAGGTATGGCTACACCTTC